These T cell receptor beta chains were read from a single sample in a study of neoadjuvant anti-PD-1 for oral cavity cancer. TCRdb's table, derived via immunoSEQ multiplex PCR, lists solely in-frame clones and lacks some. The data show 8,000 to 10,000 clones, roughly 57% seen once. The sequencing here drew on PBMCs, taken after nivolumab (anti-PD-1) treatment. Receptors originate from a person aged 35-79 years with oral cavity squamous cell carcinoma. The CDR3 runs from the conserved cysteine through the conserved F or W. Fields, in order: D gene, J gene, clone size, V gene, CDR3 length, CDR3 protein, CDR3 DNA. A D gene is named only where the DNA matches it firmly. The listing skips clone size in some rows; elsewhere it reads once, few, many or a size class.

-	TRBJ1-1	-	TRBV5-1	13	CASSLEMRTEAFF	TGCGCCAGCAGCTTGGAGATGCGGACTGAAGCTTTCTTT
TRBD2	TRBJ2-1	-	TRBV29-1	15	CSVDKAGGSYNEQFF	TGCAGCGTTGATAAGGCGGGAGGCTCCTACAATGAGCAGTTCTTC
-	TRBJ1-2	-	TRBV6-5	14	CASSYSREPYGYTF	TGTGCCAGCAGTTACTCGCGGGAGCCCTATGGCTACACCTTC
-	TRBJ1-2	few	TRBV30	16	CAWSPTGPSGDYGYTF	TGTGCCTGGAGCCCTACTGGACCGAGCGGTGACTATGGCTACACCTTC
-	TRBJ2-2	-	TRBV7-9	13	CASRRDLTGELFF	TGTGCCAGCAGACGTGACCTTACCGGGGAGCTGTTTTTT
-	TRBJ2-3	few	TRBV2	16	CASRGPPNNLDNTQYF	TGTGCCAGCAGGGGACCCCCGAACAACCTGGACAATACGCAGTATTTT
-	TRBJ1-1	-	TRBV29-1	12	CSVESSAGEAFF	TGCAGCGTTGAATCCTCGGCAGGTGAAGCTTTCTTT
-	TRBJ2-7	-	TRBV14	16	CASSPYGGMMTYEQYF	TGTGCCAGCAGCCCCTATGGGGGAATGATGACCTACGAGCAGTACTTC
-	TRBJ2-3	-	TRBV5-6	16	CASSPRGLQPEATQYF	TGTGCCAGCAGCCCCAGGGGCCTTCAACCAGAGGCGACGCAGTATTTT
-	TRBJ2-7	few	TRBV2	15	CASIPRDTYSYEQYF	TGTGCCAGCATTCCCCGGGACACCTACTCCTACGAGCAGTACTTC
-	TRBJ1-1	-	TRBV7-6	14	CASSLEPANTEAFF	TGTGCCAGCAGCTTAGAACCAGCTAACACTGAAGCTTTCTTT
TRBD1	TRBJ1-1	-	TRBV7-9	15	CASRGTGGLGTEAFF	TGTGCCAGCAGAGGGACAGGGGGATTAGGCACTGAAGCTTTCTTT
-	TRBJ1-1	few	TRBV7-9	14	CASSTGAKDTEAFF	TGTGCCAGCAGCACCGGAGCTAAGGACACTGAAGCTTTCTTT
-	TRBJ2-7	-	TRBV19	14	CASGGGVLGYEQYF	TGTGCCAGTGGCGGAGGGGTGCTGGGATACGAGCAGTACTTC
-	TRBJ1-1	-	TRBV6-1	13	CASSEEGYSAAFF	TGTGCCAGCAGTGAGGAGGGATATTCGGCCGCTTTCTTT
-	TRBJ2-5	-	TRBV10-1	13	CASQKGGQETQYF	TGCGCCAGCCAGAAGGGGGGCCAAGAGACCCAGTACTTC
TRBD2	TRBJ2-3	-	TRBV5-6	15	CASSGTSGGASTQYF	TGTGCCAGCAGCGGGACTAGCGGGGGGGCAAGTACGCAGTATTTT
TRBD1	TRBJ1-6	-	TRBV6-1	14	CASRTGTDNSPLHF	TGTGCCAGCAGAACCGGGACAGATAATTCACCCCTCCACTTT
-	TRBJ2-1	-	TRBV9	16	CASSVASRLSQSEQFF	TGTGCCAGCAGCGTAGCTTCCAGGCTCTCCCAGAGTGAGCAGTTCTTC
TRBD1	TRBJ2-7	few	TRBV29-1	13	CSVEKDRGYEQYF	TGCAGCGTTGAAAAAGACAGGGGCTACGAGCAGTACTTC
-	TRBJ2-2	-	TRBV5-6	15	CASSLGLQNTGELFF	TGTGCCAGCAGCTTAGGACTACAGAACACCGGGGAGCTGTTTTTT
-	TRBJ2-5	-	TRBV6-5	15	CASSYVGGLGETQYF	TGTGCCAGCAGTTACGTCGGGGGGCTCGGGGAGACCCAGTACTTC
-	TRBJ1-5	-	TRBV6-1	15	CASRGNRARDQPQHF	TGTGCCAGCAGGGGGAACAGGGCGAGGGATCAGCCCCAGCATTTT
-	TRBJ2-7	-	TRBV6-1	15	CASSVKGSGDHEQYF	TGTGCCAGCAGTGTAAAGGGATCTGGGGATCACGAGCAGTACTTC
TRBD2	TRBJ2-1	once	TRBV5-1	16	CASSLDSGSSYNEQFF	TGCGCCAGCAGCTTGGATAGCGGGAGCTCCTACAATGAGCAGTTCTTC
-	TRBJ1-1	-	TRBV27	14	CASSWQTGNTEAFF	TGTGCCAGCAGCTGGCAGACAGGAAACACTGAAGCTTTCTTT
-	TRBJ2-5	few	TRBV18	14	CASSPPPDGETQYF	TGTGCCAGCTCACCACCGCCGGACGGCGAGACCCAGTACTTC
-	TRBJ1-4	-	TRBV6-1	14	CASKKERSNEKLFF	TGTGCCAGCAAGAAGGAACGGTCTAATGAAAAACTGTTTTTT
-	TRBJ2-1	-	TRBV2	12	CARRTTHNEQFF	TGTGCCAGGAGGACTACCCACAATGAGCAGTTCTTC
-	TRBJ1-5	-	TRBV4-1	17	CASSLGRAGSNPEPQHF	TGCGCCAGCAGCCTAGGAAGGGCAGGGAGCAACCCAGAGCCCCAGCATTTT
TRBD1	TRBJ2-2	-	TRBV19	13	CASSNRGLRELFF	TGTGCCAGTAGTAACAGGGGGCTTAGGGAGCTGTTTTTT
TRBD2	TRBJ2-3	-	TRBV7-9	15	CASSFTSGNTDTQYF	TGTGCCAGCAGCTTTACTAGCGGGAACACAGATACGCAGTATTTT
-	TRBJ2-7	-	TRBV7-2	13	CASSLAVANEQYF	TGTGCCAGCAGCTTAGCAGTTGCTAACGAGCAGTACTTC
-	TRBJ2-5	-	TRBV30	12	CAWSYDQETQYF	TGTGCCTGGAGTTATGACCAAGAGACCCAGTACTTC
TRBD2	TRBJ2-7	-	TRBV15	17	CATSRDIGGGGSHEQYF	TGTGCCACCAGCAGAGATATCGGGGGGGGCGGTTCCCACGAGCAGTACTTC
-	TRBJ2-3	-	TRBV28	14	CASSFSRGADTQYF	TGTGCCAGCAGTTTTAGCAGGGGAGCAGATACGCAGTATTTT
-	TRBJ1-5	-	TRBV27	15	CASSPQGLGNQPQHF	TGTGCCAGCAGTCCACAGGGACTTGGCAATCAGCCCCAGCATTTT
-	TRBJ2-5	-	TRBV30	14	CAWAWGPSRETQYF	TGTGCCTGGGCCTGGGGGCCAAGTAGGGAGACCCAGTACTTC
-	TRBJ1-1	few	TRBV2	14	CARERNRVSTEAFF	TGTGCCAGAGAGAGAAACAGGGTGAGCACTGAAGCTTTCTTT
-	TRBJ2-1	-	TRBV11-2	11	CATRSYNEQFF	TGTGCCACCCGGAGCTACAATGAGCAGTTCTTC